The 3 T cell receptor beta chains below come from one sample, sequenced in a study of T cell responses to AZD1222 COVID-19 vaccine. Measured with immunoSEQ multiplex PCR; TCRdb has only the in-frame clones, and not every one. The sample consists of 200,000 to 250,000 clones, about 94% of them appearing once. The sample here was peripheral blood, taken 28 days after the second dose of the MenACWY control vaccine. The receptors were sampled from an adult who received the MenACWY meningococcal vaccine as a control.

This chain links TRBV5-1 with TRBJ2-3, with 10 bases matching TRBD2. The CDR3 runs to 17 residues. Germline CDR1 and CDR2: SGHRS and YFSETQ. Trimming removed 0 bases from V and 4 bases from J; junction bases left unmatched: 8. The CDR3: CASSLGLAGASADTQYF. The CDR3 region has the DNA TGCGCCAGCAGCTTGGGCCTAGCGGGAGCCTCGGCAGATACGCAGTATTTT.

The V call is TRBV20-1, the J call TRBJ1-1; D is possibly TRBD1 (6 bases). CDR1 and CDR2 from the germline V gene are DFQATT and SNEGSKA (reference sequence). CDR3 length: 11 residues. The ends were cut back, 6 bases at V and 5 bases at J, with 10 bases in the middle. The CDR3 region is CSASDRTEAFF. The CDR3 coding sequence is TGCAGTGCGTCCGACAGGACTGAAGCTTTCTTT.

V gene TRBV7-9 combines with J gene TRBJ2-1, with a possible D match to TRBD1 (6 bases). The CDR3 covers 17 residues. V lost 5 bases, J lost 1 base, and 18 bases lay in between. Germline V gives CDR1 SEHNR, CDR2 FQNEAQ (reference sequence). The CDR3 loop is CASSPYDTGTSYNEQFF. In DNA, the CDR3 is TGTGCCAGCAGCCCGTACGATACCGGGACATCCTACAATGAGCAGTTCTTC.